Presented here are 32 T cell receptor beta chains from one specimen sequenced in a study of Graves' ophthalmopathy and Graves' hyperthyroidism. TCR beta CDR3 amplification used RNA transcripts. First-round RT-PCR employed HTBI primers, with a second-round multiplex PCR after it. TCRdb reprocessed the multiplex PCR reads via MiXCR and lists one record per CDR3 protein. Of some 750,000 distinct CDR3 sequences listed, roughly two fifths are singletons. Input material: peripheral blood. The receptors originated from an adult man with Graves' ophthalmopathy.

This clonotype was detected ten times or more. The V and J genes are TRBV7-2 and TRBJ2-7; D unresolved. In germline, CDR1 is SGHTA, CDR2 FQGNSA. The CDR3 runs to 13 residues. The ends were cut back, 3 bases at V and 5 bases at J, with 11 bases in the middle. The CDR3, as DNA: TGTGCCAGCAGCTTCGCTTTTCAAAACGAGCAGTACTTC. Its protein product is CASSFAFQNEQYF. The whole variable domain, remainder taken from reference TRBV7-2 and TRBJ2-7, is GAGVSQSPSNKVTEKGKDVELRCDPISGHTALYWYRQSLGQGLEFLIYFQGNSAPDKSGLPSDRFSAERTGGSVSTLTIQRTQQEDSAVYLCASSFAFQNEQYFGPGTRLTVT.

This clonotype has more than one count but fewer than ten. The J gene is TRBJ1-1, the V gene TRBV7-3, with TRBD1 matching over 7 bases. Germline lookup yields CDR1 SGHTA and CDR2 FQGTGA. V lost 5 bases, J lost 4 bases, and 10 bases stayed unmatched. The CDR3 is made up of 15 amino acids. The CDR3 coding sequence is TGTGCCAGCAGCCTTTTGAGGGCAGGGGGCACTGAAGCTTTCTTT. Protein sequence: CASSLLRAGGTEAFF.

The V call is TRBV7-6, the J call TRBJ1-1, with 9 bases fitting TRBD1. CDR1 is SGHVS and CDR2 is FNYEAQ in the germline V gene. The V gene end was trimmed by 5 bases and the J gene end by 6 bases; junction bases not matched to a gene: 10. The CDR3 length is 15 residues. Here the CDR3 reads CASSPPGQGWAEAFF. The CDR3 DNA sequence: TGTGCCAGCAGCCCTCCGGGACAGGGTTGGGCTGAAGCTTTCTTT.

The CDR3 here is CASSTRTSGRTIYEQYF. CDR3 sequence (DNA): TGTGCCAGCAGCACGAGGACTAGCGGGAGGACTATTTACGAGCAGTACTTC. The chain uses TRBV7-3 and TRBJ2-7, with 14 positions matching TRBD2. The germline CDR1 and CDR2 sequences are SGHTA and FQGTGA. V lost 5 bases to trimming and J lost 4 bases; unmatched junction nucleotides: 10. The CDR3 length is 17 residues.

The rearrangement links TRBV12-5 to TRBJ2-7, with D unclear. Trimming took 4 bases from V and 2 from J, leaving 6 bases between them. The length of the CDR3 is 12 residues. In germline, CDR1 is LGHNT, CDR2 FRNRAP. The CDR3 region has the DNA TGTGCTAGTGGTTCTGGTGCCTACGAGCAGTACTTC. Translation gives CASGSGAYEQYF.

The chain recombines TRBV7-8 with TRBJ1-5, with no clear D. Trimming pared 3 bases from V and 2 bases from J, leaving 14 bases between. Germline values: CDR1 SGHVS, CDR2 FQNEAQ. This CDR3 has 16 residues. The CDR3 protein is CASSFVSGDRNQPQHF. CDR3 sequence (DNA): TGTGCCAGCAGCTTTGTCTCCGGCGACCGCAATCAGCCCCAGCATTTT.

CDR3 amino acids: CATSRDAPPGLRNYGYTF. CDR3 coding DNA: TGTGCCACCAGCAGAGATGCCCCACCGGGGCTACGCAACTATGGCTACACCTTC. This chain links TRBV15 with TRBJ1-2; tentative D call: TRBD1 (5 bases). The CDR3 contains 18 residues. V shed 0 bases and J shed 2 bases, with 19 bases lying between them. The germline gives CDR1 LNHNV, CDR2 YYDKDF (reference sequence).

This clonotype has a count of ten or more. CDR3 region: CASNPGTSGETQYF. Here the CDR3 DNA reads TGTGCCAGCAACCCGGGGACTAGCGGGGAGACCCAGTACTTC. The rearrangement joins TRBV11-2 to TRBJ2-5; 12 bases match TRBD2. Germline lookup yields CDR1 SGHAT and CDR2 FQNNGV. V dropped 7 bases and J dropped 5; count of bases not matched to a gene: 5. This CDR3 contains 14 residues.

This clonotype was seen ten or more times. The chain employs TRBV7-2 and TRBJ1-2, with 8 bases fitting TRBD1. CDR3 length: 15 residues. V was pared by 2 bases and J by 3 bases, with 5 bases of the junction left unmatched. Looked up from germline, CDR1 is SGHTA and CDR2 is FQGNSA. The CDR3 nucleotides read TGTGCCAGCAGCTTAAGGACAGGGAGGCACTATGGCTACACCTTC. Encoded protein: CASSLRTGRHYGYTF.

The V and J genes are TRBV5-4 and TRBJ1-2; D is uncertain. Germline CDR1 and CDR2: SGHNT and YYREEE (reference sequence). V was trimmed by 0 bases and J by 1 base, leaving 7 bases between them. There are 14 residues in the CDR3. Here the CDR3 DNA reads TGTGCCAGCAGCTTGGTTCCAGTTAACTATGGCTACACCTTC. Translation: CASSLVPVNYGYTF.

The V call is TRBV7-9, the J call TRBJ2-7; no reliable D call. The germline V gene encodes CDR1 SEHNR and CDR2 FQNEAQ (reference sequence). V lost 6 bases and J 2 bases, leaving 8 bases between the germline ends. This CDR3 region has 12 residues. The CDR3 sequence: CASRGPAYEQYF. The CDR3 bases are TGTGCCAGCAGAGGACCAGCCTACGAGCAGTACTTC.

V and J are TRBV29-1 and TRBJ1-3; TRBD1 agrees at 8 bases. V shed 5 bases and J 7 bases; nucleotides not matched to a gene: 10. This CDR3 has 14 amino acids. The germline CDR1 and CDR2 sequences are SQVTM and ANQGSEA. This CDR3 is CSVMGTGGLNTIYF. The CDR3, as DNA: TGCAGCGTTATGGGGACAGGAGGCTTGAACACCATATATTTT.

The rearrangement joins TRBV7-8 to TRBJ2-5, with D unclear. This CDR3 has 15 amino acids. The V end was cut by 4 bases, the J end by 1 base, with 13 bases between. Germline V lookup: CDR1 SGHVS, CDR2 FQNEAQ. This chain's CDR3 is CASSSEKAFQETQYF. The CDR3 DNA is TGTGCCAGCAGCTCAGAGAAAGCGTTCCAAGAGACCCAGTACTTC.

This clonotype has ten or more counts. This chain connects TRBV24-1 to TRBJ2-2; 9 nucleotides match TRBD1. This CDR3 is built from 17 residues. Germline V gives CDR1 KGHDR, CDR2 SFDVKD. The ends lost 1 base at V and 1 base at J; junction bases unmatched: 3. The CDR3 DNA reads as TGTGCCACCAGTGATTTAGGGACAGGGAAGAACACCGGGGAGCTGTTTTTT. As protein: CATSDLGTGKNTGELFF.

In the case of this clonotype: Germline and junction disagree at one end, which may indicate a read error. V usage is TRBV7-2 and J usage is TRBJ1-4, with unresolved D. CDR3 size: 14 residues. Germline V lookup: CDR1 SGHTA, CDR2 FQGNSA. The CDR3 DNA sequence: TGTGCCAGCAGCGTAGCCGGGAGTAATGAAAAACTGTTTTTT. Translation gives CASSVAGSNEKLFF.

This clonotype was recorded a few times. The chain combines TRBV20-1 with TRBJ2-5, with D uncertain. Between the trimmed V and J ends, which lost 6 bases and 3 bases, there was a span of 14 bases. Germline values: CDR1 DFQATT, CDR2 SNEGSKA (reference sequence). This CDR3 has 13 residues. CDR3 in amino acids: CSAASPLEETQYF. The DNA for the CDR3 is TGCAGTGCCGCAAGCCCCTTAGAAGAGACCCAGTACTTC.

This sequence joins TRBV25-1 and TRBJ2-2; D possibly corresponds to TRBD1 (6 bases). CDR3 length equals 15 residues. Germline values: CDR1 MGHDK, CDR2 SYGVNS. Trimming took 8 bases from V and 0 from J, leaving 13 bases between them. CDR3 residues: CASHLGTTNTGELFF. The CDR3 region has the DNA TGTGCCAGCCACCTAGGGACAACGAACACCGGGGAGCTGTTTTTT.

The V gene is TRBV9, the J gene TRBJ1-4; D is possibly TRBD1 (5 bases). The CDR3 runs 14 residues. Germline CDR1 is SGDLS and CDR2 is YYNGEE. The V and J ends lost 0 bases and 8 bases respectively, with 11 bases between them. CDR3 in amino acids: CASSVDSGGEKLFF. The CDR3 DNA reads TGTGCCAGCAGCGTAGATAGCGGGGGGGAAAAACTGTTTTTT.

This clonotype has more than one count but fewer than ten. The chain employs TRBV20-1 and TRBJ1-1; D remains ambiguous. This CDR3 region has 14 residues. The V gene lost 4 bases and the J gene lost 1 base, with 13 bases spanning the gap. Germline-derived CDR1 and CDR2 are DFQATT and SNEGSKA (reference sequence). CDR3 sequence reads: CSANPADSNTEAFF. The DNA for the CDR3 is TGCAGTGCTAACCCAGCAGACTCGAACACTGAAGCTTTCTTT.

The chain is built from TRBV19 and TRBJ1-1, with a tentative D call TRBD1 (5 bases). This CDR3 region has 15 residues. V lost 5 bases and J 3 bases, leaving 16 bases between the germline ends. The germline gives CDR1 LNHDA, CDR2 SQIVND (reference sequence). CDR3 loop: CASSLGARTDTEAFF. The CDR3 region has the DNA TGTGCCAGTAGTTTAGGGGCTCGTACCGACACTGAAGCTTTCTTT.

The CDR3 DNA is TGTGCCAGCAGCCCGCCGGGACAGGGGGCGCTCGGTGAAAAACTGTTTTTT. This encodes CASSPPGQGALGEKLFF. The V gene is TRBV7-2, the J gene TRBJ1-4; 12 nucleotides line up with TRBD1. The CDR3 runs to 17 residues. Trimming removed 5 bases from V and 7 bases from J; junction bases left unmatched: 11. CDR1 and CDR2 (germline): SGHTA, FQGNSA.

This clonotype was counted between two and nine times. The CDR3 coding sequence is TGTGCCAGTAAGAAGCCGGGCACCGGGGAGCTGTTTTTT. Protein product: CASKKPGTGELFF. The V and J genes are TRBV19 and TRBJ2-2; D is undetermined. In germline, CDR1 is LNHDA, CDR2 SQIVND (reference sequence). The length of the CDR3 is 13 residues. V lost 7 bases, J lost 4 bases, and 10 bases lay in between. Looking up the rest from reference TRBV19 and TRBJ2-2 gives the full variable domain: DGGITQSPKYLFRKEGQNVTLSCEQNLNHDAMYWYRQDPGQGLRLIYYSQIVNDFQKGDIAEGYSVSREKKESFPLTVTSAQKNPTAFYLCASKKPGTGELFFGEGSRLTVL.

This clonotype was seen at least ten times. The V gene is TRBV7-2, the J gene TRBJ2-7; D gene ambiguous. Germline V gives CDR1 SGHTA, CDR2 FQGNSA. Trimming shortened V by 2 bases and J by 6 bases, and 14 bases separated the two germline ends. The CDR3 is made up of 14 amino acids. This CDR3 is CASSLSASLSEQYF. CDR3 in DNA: TGTGCCAGCAGCTTAAGCGCCAGCTTAAGCGAGCAGTACTTC.

V usage is TRBV25-1 and J usage is TRBJ1-2; D gene ambiguous. Germline CDR1 MGHDK, CDR2 SYGVNS. Trimming took 5 bases from V and 1 from J, leaving 11 bases between them. The CDR3 runs 14 residues. In nucleotides, the CDR3 is TGTGCCAGCAGTTTGGCCGAACTTAACTATGGCTACACCTTC. Its translation is CASSLAELNYGYTF.

This clonotype has a handful of counts. This chain links TRBV12-5 with TRBJ1-4; tentatively, D is TRBD1 (6 bases). CDR3 size: 14 residues. CDR1 and CDR2 from the germline V gene are LGHNT and FRNRAP. In DNA, the CDR3 is TGTGCCAGCAGTTTCTCAGGGGTGAATGAAAAACTGTTTTTT. Translation gives CASSFSGVNEKLFF. Full variable domain (remainder filled in from reference TRBV12-5 and TRBJ1-4): DARVTQTPRHKVTEMGQEVTMRCQPILGHNTVFWYRQTMMQGLELLAYFRNRAPLDDSGMPKDRFSAEMPDATLATLKIQPSEPRDSAVYFCASSFSGVNEKLFFGSGTQLSVL.

This clonotype was seen only a few times. This chain links TRBV12-3 or TRBV12-4 with TRBJ2-5; D gene unclear. V shed 1 base and J shed 3 bases, with 18 bases lying between them. This CDR3 region has 17 residues. The CDR3 coding sequence is TGTGCCAGCAGTTTAGTGGTTGTTGCGGCAGCAGAAGAGACCCAGTACTTC. Translation gives CASSLVVVAAAEETQYF.

The chain recombines TRBV7-2 with TRBJ2-7; 12 bases align to TRBD2. The CDR3 loop spans 17 amino acids. The germline V gene encodes CDR1 SGHTA and CDR2 FQGNSA. V lost 1 base to trimming and J lost 6 bases; unmatched junction nucleotides: 10. The CDR3 coding sequence is TGTGCCAGCAGCTTAGTCGGACTAGCGGGAAGAATCTCCGAGCAGTACTTC. Translated, it gives CASSLVGLAGRISEQYF.

This chain uses TRBV20-1 with TRBJ1-1; D not certain. In germline, CDR1 is DFQATT, CDR2 SNEGSKA (reference sequence). V lost 4 bases to trimming and J lost 1 base, with 7 bases between them. The CDR3 length is 12 residues. In nucleotides, the CDR3 is TGCAGTGCTATTATCACGAACACTGAAGCTTTCTTT. Protein sequence: CSAIITNTEAFF.

The V call is TRBV10-3, the J call TRBJ1-2; D might be TRBD1 (5 bases). This CDR3 is 13 amino acids long. Germline CDR1 ENHRY, CDR2 SYGVKD. Trimming pared 5 bases from V and 8 bases from J, leaving 15 bases between. CDR3 in amino acids: CAISPRQLGGYTF. For the CDR3, the DNA is TGTGCCATCAGTCCCCGACAGTTGGGAGGCTACACCTTC.

This clonotype was recorded only once. This chain joins TRBV28 and TRBJ1-4; a possible D gene is TRBD1 (5 bases). The CDR3 runs to 16 residues. The germline V gene has CDR1 MDHEN and CDR2 SYDVKM. V was shortened by 5 bases and J by 8 bases, with 21 bases between the two germline ends. DNA for the CDR3: TGTGCCAGCAGTCCCCCTGAGGAGGGGTTGGGGGAAAAACTGTTTTTT. Protein sequence: CASSPPEEGLGEKLFF. The full variable domain, completed using reference TRBV28 and TRBJ1-4, is DVKVTQSSRYLVKRTGEKVFLECVQDMDHENMFWYRQDPGLGLRLIYFSYDVKMKEKGDIPEGYSVSREKKERFSLILESASTNQTSMYLCASSPPEEGLGEKLFFGSGTQLSVL.

The CDR3 coding sequence is TGTGCCAGCAGTGAAGCGGGGAGGTCTCAGCCCCAGCATTTT. The encoded protein is CASSEAGRSQPQHF. V and J are TRBV2 and TRBJ1-5; the D is unclear. The CDR3 is made up of 14 amino acids. Germline-derived CDR1 and CDR2 are SNHLY and FYNNEI. V dropped 0 bases and J dropped 6 bases, with 9 bases sitting between them.

In the case of this clonotype: Just one base apart from a much larger clone, this may be a read error. The rearrangement links TRBV29-1 to TRBJ2-2, with TRBD2 matching 11 bases. V shed 7 bases and J 3 bases; nucleotides not matched to a gene: 10. Per the germline V gene, CDR1 is SQVTM and CDR2 is ANQGSEA. The CDR3 totals 16 residues. CDR3 sequence (DNA): TGCAGCGCAAAAGTGACTAGCGGGATGGACACCGGGGAGCTGTTTTTT. Its translation is CSAKVTSGMDTGELFF.